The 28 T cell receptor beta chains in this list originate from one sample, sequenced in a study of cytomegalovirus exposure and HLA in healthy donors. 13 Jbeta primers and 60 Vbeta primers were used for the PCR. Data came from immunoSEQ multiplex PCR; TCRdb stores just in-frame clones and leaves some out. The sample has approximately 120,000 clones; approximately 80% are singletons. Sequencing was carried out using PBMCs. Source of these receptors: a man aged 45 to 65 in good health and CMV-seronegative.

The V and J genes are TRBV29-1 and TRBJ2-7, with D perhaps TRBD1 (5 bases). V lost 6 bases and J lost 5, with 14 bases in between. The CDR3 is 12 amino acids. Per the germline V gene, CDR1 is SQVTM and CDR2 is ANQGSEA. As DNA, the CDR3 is TGCAGCGTGAACACAGGTGGCGACGAGCAGTACTTC. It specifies CSVNTGGDEQYF.

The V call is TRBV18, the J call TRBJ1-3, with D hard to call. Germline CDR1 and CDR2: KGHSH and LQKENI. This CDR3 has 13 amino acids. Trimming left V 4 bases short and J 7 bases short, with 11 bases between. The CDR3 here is CASSQATVNTIYF. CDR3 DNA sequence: TGTGCCAGCTCACAAGCTACAGTTAACACCATATATTTT.

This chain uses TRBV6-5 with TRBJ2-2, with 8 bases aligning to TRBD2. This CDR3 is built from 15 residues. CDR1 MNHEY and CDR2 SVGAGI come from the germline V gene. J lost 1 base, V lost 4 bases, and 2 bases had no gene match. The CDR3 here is CASSSLAGNTGELFF. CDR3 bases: TGTGCCAGCAGTTCCCTAGCGGGGAACACCGGGGAGCTGTTTTTT.

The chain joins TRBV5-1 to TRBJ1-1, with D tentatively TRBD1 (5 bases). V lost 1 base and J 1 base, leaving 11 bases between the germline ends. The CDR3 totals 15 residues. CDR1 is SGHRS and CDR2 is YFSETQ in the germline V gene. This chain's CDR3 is CASSLIAGKNTEAFF. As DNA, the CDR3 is TGCGCCAGCAGCTTGATTGCAGGGAAGAACACTGAAGCTTTCTTT.

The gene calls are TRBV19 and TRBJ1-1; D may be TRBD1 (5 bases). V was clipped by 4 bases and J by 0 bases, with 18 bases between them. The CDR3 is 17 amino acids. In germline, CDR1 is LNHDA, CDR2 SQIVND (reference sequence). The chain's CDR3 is CASSSLRDGYMNTEAFF. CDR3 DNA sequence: TGTGCCAGTAGTAGTCTGCGGGACGGATATATGAACACTGAAGCTTTCTTT.

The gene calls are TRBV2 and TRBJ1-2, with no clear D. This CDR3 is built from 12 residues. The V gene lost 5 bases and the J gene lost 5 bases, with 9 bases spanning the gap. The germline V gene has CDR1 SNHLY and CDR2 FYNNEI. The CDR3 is CASSTVGYGYTF. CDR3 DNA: TGTGCCAGCAGTACTGTCGGGTATGGCTACACCTTC.

CDR3 amino acids: CASSGSGTGAFGETQYF. CDR3 in DNA: TGTGCCAGCAGCGGATCCGGGACAGGGGCGTTTGGGGAGACCCAGTACTTC. This chain joins TRBV9 and TRBJ2-5, with 10 bases identical to TRBD1. With V trimmed by 3 bases and J by 5 bases, 13 bases remained unmatched. CDR3 size: 17 residues. The germline CDR1 and CDR2 sequences are SGDLS and YYNGEE.

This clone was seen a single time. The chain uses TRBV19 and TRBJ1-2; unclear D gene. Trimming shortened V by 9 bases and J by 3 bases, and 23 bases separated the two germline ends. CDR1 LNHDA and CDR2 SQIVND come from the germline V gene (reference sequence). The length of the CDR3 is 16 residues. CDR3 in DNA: TGTGCCAGCCACCCTGGCGGGGTTCTTTTAGACTATGGCTACACCTTC. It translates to CASHPGGVLLDYGYTF.

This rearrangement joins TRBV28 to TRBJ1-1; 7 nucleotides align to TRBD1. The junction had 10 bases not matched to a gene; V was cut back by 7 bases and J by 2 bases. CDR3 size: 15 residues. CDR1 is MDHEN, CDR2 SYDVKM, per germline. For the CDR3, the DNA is TGTGCCAGCAAAAGACCGGGACAGATCAACACTGAAGCTTTCTTT. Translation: CASKRPGQINTEAFF.

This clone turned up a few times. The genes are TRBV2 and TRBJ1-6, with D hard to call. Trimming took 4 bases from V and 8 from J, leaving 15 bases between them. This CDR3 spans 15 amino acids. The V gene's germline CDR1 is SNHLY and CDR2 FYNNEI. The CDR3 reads CASSGGSPWDSPLHF. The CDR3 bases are TGTGCCAGCAGTGGAGGTTCTCCTTGGGATTCACCCCTCCACTTT.

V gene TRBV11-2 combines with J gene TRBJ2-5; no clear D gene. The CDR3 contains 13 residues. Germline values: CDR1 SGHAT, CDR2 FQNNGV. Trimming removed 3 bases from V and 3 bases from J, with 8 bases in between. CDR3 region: CASSFSQKETQYF. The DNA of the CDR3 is TGTGCCAGCAGCTTTTCCCAAAAAGAGACCCAGTACTTC.

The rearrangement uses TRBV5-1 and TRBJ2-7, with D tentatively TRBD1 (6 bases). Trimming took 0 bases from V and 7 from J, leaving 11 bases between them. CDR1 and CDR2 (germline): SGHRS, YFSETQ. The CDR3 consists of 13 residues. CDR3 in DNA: TGCGCCAGCAGCTTGGGCCCAGGGGAAGAGCAGTACTTC. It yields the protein CASSLGPGEEQYF. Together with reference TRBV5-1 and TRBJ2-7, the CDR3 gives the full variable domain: KAGVTQTPRYLIKTRGQQVTLSCSPISGHRSVSWYQQTPGQGLQFLFEYFSETQRNKGNFPGRFSGRQFSNSRSEMNVSTLELGDSALYLCASSLGPGEEQYFGPGTRLTVT.

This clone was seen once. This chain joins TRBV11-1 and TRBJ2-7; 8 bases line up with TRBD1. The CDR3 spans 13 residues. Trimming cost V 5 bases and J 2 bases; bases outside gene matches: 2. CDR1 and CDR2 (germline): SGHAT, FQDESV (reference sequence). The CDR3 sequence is CASSRGQAYEQYF. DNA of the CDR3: TGTGCCAGCAGCAGGGGACAGGCCTACGAGCAGTACTTC.

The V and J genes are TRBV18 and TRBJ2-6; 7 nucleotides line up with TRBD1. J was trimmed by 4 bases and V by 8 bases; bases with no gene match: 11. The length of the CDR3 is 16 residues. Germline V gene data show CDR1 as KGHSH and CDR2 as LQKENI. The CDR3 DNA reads TGTGCCAGCCGGACTCAGGGGGTGCAAGGGGCCAACGTCCTGACTTTC. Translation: CASRTQGVQGANVLTF.

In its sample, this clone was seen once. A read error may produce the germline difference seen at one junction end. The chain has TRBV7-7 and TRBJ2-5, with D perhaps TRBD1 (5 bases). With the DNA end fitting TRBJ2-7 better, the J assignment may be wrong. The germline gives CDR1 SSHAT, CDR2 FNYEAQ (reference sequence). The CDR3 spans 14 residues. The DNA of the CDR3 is TGTGCTAGCAGCTTAGAAGGGGCTGGGAACGAGCAGTACTTC. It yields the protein CASSLEGAGNEQYF.

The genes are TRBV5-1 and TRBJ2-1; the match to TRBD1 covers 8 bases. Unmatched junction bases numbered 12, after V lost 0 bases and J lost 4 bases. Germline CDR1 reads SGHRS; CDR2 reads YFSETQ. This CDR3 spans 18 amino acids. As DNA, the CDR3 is TGCGCCAGCAGCTTGGCCCCGCCCCGGGGGACAGGATACAATGAGCAGTTCTTC. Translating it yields CASSLAPPRGTGYNEQFF.

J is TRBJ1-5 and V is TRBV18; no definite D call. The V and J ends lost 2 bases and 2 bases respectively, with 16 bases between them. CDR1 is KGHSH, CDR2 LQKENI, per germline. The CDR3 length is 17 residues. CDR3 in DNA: TGTGCCAGCTCACCAGACATCCCAGGATTGGGCAATCAGCCCCAGCATTTT. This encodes CASSPDIPGLGNQPQHF.

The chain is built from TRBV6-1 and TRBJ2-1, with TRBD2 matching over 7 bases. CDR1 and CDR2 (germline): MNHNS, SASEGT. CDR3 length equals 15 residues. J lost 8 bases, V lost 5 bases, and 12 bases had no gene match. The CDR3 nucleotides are TGTGCCAGCAGTCCCGACGTTGGCGGGAGCGATGAGCAGTTCTTC. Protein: CASSPDVGGSDEQFF.

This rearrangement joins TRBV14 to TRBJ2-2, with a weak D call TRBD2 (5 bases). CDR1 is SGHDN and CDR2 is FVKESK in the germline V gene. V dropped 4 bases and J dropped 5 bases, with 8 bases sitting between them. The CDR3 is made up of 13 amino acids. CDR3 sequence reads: CASSRERTGELFF. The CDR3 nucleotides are TGTGCCAGCAGCCGAGAGCGGACCGGGGAGCTGTTTTTT.

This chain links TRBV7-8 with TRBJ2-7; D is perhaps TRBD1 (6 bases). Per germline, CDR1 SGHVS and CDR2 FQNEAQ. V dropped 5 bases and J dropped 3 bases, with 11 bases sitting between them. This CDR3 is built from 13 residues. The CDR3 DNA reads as TGTGCCAGCAGCCTTGGGACACACTACGAGCAGTACTTC. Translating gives CASSLGTHYEQYF.

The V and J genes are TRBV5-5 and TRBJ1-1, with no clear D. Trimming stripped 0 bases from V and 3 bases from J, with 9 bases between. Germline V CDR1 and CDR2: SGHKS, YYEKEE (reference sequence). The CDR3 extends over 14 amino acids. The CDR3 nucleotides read TGTGCCAGCAGCTTGGCTGGGAGGGACACTGAAGCTTTCTTT. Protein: CASSLAGRDTEAFF.

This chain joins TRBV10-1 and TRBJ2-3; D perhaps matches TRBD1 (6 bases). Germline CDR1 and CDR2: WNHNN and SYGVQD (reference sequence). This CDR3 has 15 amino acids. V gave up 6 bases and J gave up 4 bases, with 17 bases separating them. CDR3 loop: CASSLYRAGPDTQYF. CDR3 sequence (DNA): TGCGCCAGCAGCCTCTACAGGGCTGGTCCAGATACGCAGTATTTT.

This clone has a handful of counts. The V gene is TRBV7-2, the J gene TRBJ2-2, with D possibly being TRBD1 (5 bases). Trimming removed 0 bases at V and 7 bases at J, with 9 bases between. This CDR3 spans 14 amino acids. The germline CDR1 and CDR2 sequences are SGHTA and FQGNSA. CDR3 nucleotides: TGTGCCAGCAGCTTAGCGCAGGGTCGCGGGGAGCTGTTTTTT. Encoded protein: CASSLAQGRGELFF.

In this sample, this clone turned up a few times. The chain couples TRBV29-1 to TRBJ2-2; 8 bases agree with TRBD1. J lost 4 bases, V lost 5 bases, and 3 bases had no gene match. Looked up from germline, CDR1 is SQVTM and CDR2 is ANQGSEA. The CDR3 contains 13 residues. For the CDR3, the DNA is TGCAGCGTTCTACAGGGGGGCACCGGGGAGCTGTTTTTT. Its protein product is CSVLQGGTGELFF.

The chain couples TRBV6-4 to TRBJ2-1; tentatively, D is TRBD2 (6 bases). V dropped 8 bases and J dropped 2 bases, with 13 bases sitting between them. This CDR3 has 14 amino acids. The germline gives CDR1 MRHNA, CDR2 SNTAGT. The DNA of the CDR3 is TGTGCCAGCGTGGGTACTAGCACCTACAATGAGCAGTTCTTC. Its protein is CASVGTSTYNEQFF.

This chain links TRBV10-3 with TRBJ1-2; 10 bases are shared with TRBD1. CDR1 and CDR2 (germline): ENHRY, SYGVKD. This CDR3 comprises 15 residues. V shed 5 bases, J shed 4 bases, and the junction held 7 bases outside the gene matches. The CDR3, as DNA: TGTGCCATCAGTTCTCCGGGACAGGGGAGCTATGGCTACACCTTC. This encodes CAISSPGQGSYGYTF.

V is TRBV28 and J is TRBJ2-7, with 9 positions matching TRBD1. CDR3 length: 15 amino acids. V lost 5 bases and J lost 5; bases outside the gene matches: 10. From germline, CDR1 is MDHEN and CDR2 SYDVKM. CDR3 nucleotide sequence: TGTGCCAGCAGTGCCCCGGGACAGGGTATGCACGAGCAGTACTTC. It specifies CASSAPGQGMHEQYF.

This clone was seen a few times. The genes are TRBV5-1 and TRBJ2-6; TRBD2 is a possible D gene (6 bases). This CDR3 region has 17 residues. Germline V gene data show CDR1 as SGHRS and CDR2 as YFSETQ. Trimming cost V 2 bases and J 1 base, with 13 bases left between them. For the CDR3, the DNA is TGCGCCAGCAGCTTAGTCCCGGGACTTTCTGGGGCCAACGTCCTGACTTTC. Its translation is CASSLVPGLSGANVLTF.